The 10 T cell receptor beta chains below all came from one sample that was sequenced in a study of T cell responses to AZD1222 COVID-19 vaccine. Profiled with immunoSEQ multiplex PCR; TCRdb holds only in-frame clones, not every one. Of 130,000 to 150,000 clones in the sample, about 86% were seen once. The sequencing used peripheral blood, collected 28 days after the second AZD1222 dose. All receptors derive from an adult who received the AZD1222 COVID-19 vaccine.

This clone came up once. The chain combines TRBV10-2 with TRBJ2-1; 12 nucleotides match TRBD2. The CDR3 covers 15 residues. CDR1 WSHSY and CDR2 SAAADI come from the germline V gene. V trimming: 4 bases; J trimming: 10 bases; junction bases outside the gene matches: 8. The CDR3 DNA is TGCGCCAGCAGTGCCCCCGGACTAGCGGGGAACGAGCAGTTCTTC. It encodes CASSAPGLAGNEQFF.

The chain links TRBV24-1 to TRBJ1-3; 7 nucleotides match TRBD1. The germline gives CDR1 KGHDR, CDR2 SFDVKD. The J segment lost 0 bases and the V segment lost 6 bases, leaving 7 bases of the junction unmatched. The CDR3 has 16 residues. The CDR3 here is CATSKQGTRSGNTIYF. CDR3 nucleotide sequence: TGTGCCACCAGTAAACAGGGGACCCGCTCTGGAAACACCATATATTTT.

Remarks on this clone: The identical CDR3 is also encoded by other nucleotide sequences in the sample. The J gene is TRBJ2-5, the V gene TRBV27; no definite D call. Germline values: CDR1 MNHEY, CDR2 SMNVEV (reference sequence). V was pared by 2 bases and J by 4 bases, with 8 bases between. This CDR3 has 13 amino acids. CDR3 amino acids: CASSLGRLETQYF. For the CDR3, the DNA is TGTGCCAGCAGTTTAGGGCGGCTAGAGACCCAGTACTTC.

This chain joins TRBV7-9 and TRBJ1-4; no definite D call. V dropped 5 bases and J dropped 3 bases, with 10 bases sitting between them. CDR3 length equals 14 residues. CDR1 is SEHNR and CDR2 is FQNEAQ in the germline V gene (reference sequence). CDR3 DNA sequence: TGTGCCAGCAGCCCGACGGATTCTAATGAAAAACTGTTTTTT. This sequence encodes CASSPTDSNEKLFF.

The chain has TRBV11-2 and TRBJ2-7, with 8 bases aligning to TRBD2. The CDR3 length is 18 residues. Germline CDR1 and CDR2: SGHAT and FQNNGV. The J segment lost 2 bases and the V segment lost 3 bases, leaving 15 bases of the junction unmatched. This CDR3 reads CASSFKRRLAGPAYEQYF. The CDR3 nucleotides are TGTGCCAGCAGCTTTAAGAGGAGGCTAGCGGGTCCAGCCTACGAGCAGTACTTC.

The J gene is TRBJ1-1, the V gene TRBV6-5, with a weak D call TRBD1 (5 bases). This CDR3 is 13 amino acids long. V lost 5 bases and J lost 7, with 14 bases in between. The germline CDR1 and CDR2 sequences are MNHEY and SVGAGI. The CDR3 nucleotides read TGTGCCAGCAGTCTCAGCCCAGGGATTGAAGCTTTCTTT. It translates to CASSLSPGIEAFF.

As concerns this clone: At the DNA level, this CDR3 is encoded by other sequences in the same sample as well. V gene TRBV18 combines with J gene TRBJ1-5, with D tentatively TRBD1 (5 bases). Germline V gene sequence: CDR1 KGHSH, CDR2 LQKENI. This CDR3 comprises 13 residues. Trimming shortened V by 3 bases and J by 4 bases, and 7 bases separated the two germline ends. The CDR3 loop is CASSPQGNQPQHF. The CDR3 region has the DNA TGTGCCAGCTCACCCCAGGGTAATCAGCCCCAGCATTTT. Complete variable domain (other parts from reference TRBV18 and TRBJ1-5): NAGVMQNPRHLVRRRGQEARLRCSPMKGHSHVYWYRQLPEEGLKFMVYLQKENIIDESGMPKERFSAEFPKEGPSILRIQQVVRGDSAAYFCASSPQGNQPQHFGDGTRLSIL.

This sequence joins TRBV15 and TRBJ2-3; no firm D call. Trimming left V 0 bases short and J 2 bases short, with 9 bases between. The CDR3 contains 15 residues. Germline CDR1 reads LNHNV; CDR2 reads YYDKDF (reference sequence). The CDR3 protein is CATSRDRVLTDTQYF. DNA for the CDR3: TGTGCCACCAGCAGAGATAGGGTTCTCACAGATACGCAGTATTTT.

CDR3 sequence (DNA): TGCGCCAGCAGACCCGGGACTGAATATTCACCCCTCCACTTT. This codes for CASRPGTEYSPLHF. The chain combines TRBV5-1 with TRBJ1-6; D possibly corresponds to TRBD1 (5 bases). Germline V gene lookup returns CDR1 SGHRS and CDR2 YFSETQ. V shed 5 bases and J shed 8 bases, with 14 bases lying between them. The CDR3 totals 14 residues.

The rearrangement uses TRBV28 and TRBJ1-6; D gene ambiguous. This CDR3 is built from 14 residues. The germline V gene encodes CDR1 MDHEN and CDR2 SYDVKM. V was clipped by 7 bases and J by 0 bases, with 7 bases between them. The CDR3 region has the DNA TGTGCCAGCATAACCAGCTCCTATAATTCACCCCTCCACTTT. Its protein product is CASITSSYNSPLHF.